This TCR beta chain appears in the sequencing data of a study of T cells in Graves' hyperthyroidism and ophthalmopathy. Study details: Prior to any treatment, at the point of initial diagnosis, peripheral blood was collected.

Template material for amplifying TCR beta CDR3 regions consisted of RNA transcripts. HTBI primers drove first-round RT-PCR of the TCR CDR3. In TCRdb, the multiplex PCR reads were re-called with MiXCR into one record per CDR3 protein. The table includes roughly 200,000 distinct CDR3 sequences, around 17% detected once. This CDR3 has 15 residues. The germline V and J ends were trimmed by 5 bases and 5 bases, with 16 bases remaining between them. The sequence was obtained from a man aged 35 to 55 with Graves' hyperthyroidism. The J gene is TRBJ2-1, the V gene TRBV12-3 or TRBV12-4; D is possibly TRBD1 or TRBD2 (5 bases each). Sequenced: blood. CDR3 coding DNA: TGTGCCAGCAGTCCACCAGGGACGGAGCACAATGAGCAGTTCTTC. This translates into CASSPPGTEHNEQFF.